This T cell receptor beta chain was captured by sequencing in a study of CD8+CD57+ T cells in acquired aplastic anemia. Study-wide background: An average of 3.2 ug of DNA was obtained from sorted CD4+ and CD8+ cells. General observations from the study: There were over 25 CD8+ CDR3 sequences that occurred in both patients and controls. Patients versus controls showed no significant CD8+ Simpson's diversity difference.

There are 13 residues in the CDR3. CDR1 SGDLS and CDR2 YYNGEE come from the germline V gene. V was pared by 0 bases and J by 6 bases, with 6 bases between. Patients included in sequencing had previously demonstrated CD8+CD57+ cell expansion by flow cytometry. As a group, the patients uniformly had severe acquired aplastic anemia. A note on this clonotype: Its cognate antigen is unknown.

For CDR3 and TCR beta VDJ profiling, genomic DNA was the template used. MiXCR, run by TCRdb on the reads, gives a single entry per CDR3 protein. The sample includes roughly 160,000 distinct CDR3 sequences, over 70% of them seen just once. The clonotype comes from a human donor with aplastic anemia. This chain connects TRBV9 to TRBJ2-2, with D hard to call. What was sequenced was sorted CD4+, CD8+, or CD8+CD57+ T cells (not recorded which) from PBMCs. The CDR3 spells CASSVVRSGELFF. Here the CDR3 DNA reads TGTGCCAGCAGCGTAGTCAGGTCCGGGGAGCTGTTTTTT.